One sample yielded the 11 T cell receptor beta chains listed below, sequenced in a study of blood T cell repertoires in COVID-19. Sequencing was performed with immunoSEQ multiplex PCR; in TCRdb, only in-frame clones are kept and a portion is missing. This table holds some 170,000 clones, about four fifths found once. The sample consisted of peripheral blood. Receptors were obtained from a woman aged 70-85 years with acute or convalescent COVID-19.

V is TRBV14 and J is TRBJ2-2; possible D gene TRBD1, 6 bases. This CDR3 contains 17 residues. Trimming took 0 bases from V and 0 from J, leaving 11 bases between them. The germline V gene has CDR1 SGHDN and CDR2 FVKESK. The chain's CDR3 is CASSQEGAGANTGELFF. The CDR3 nucleotides read TGTGCCAGCAGCCAAGAGGGGGCAGGGGCGAACACCGGGGAGCTGTTTTTT.

The chain uses TRBV19 and TRBJ2-2; 9 nucleotides line up with TRBD1. The CDR3 runs to 14 residues. With 5 bases clipped from V and 6 bases from J, the junction kept 4 bases outside the gene matches. Looked up from germline, CDR1 is LNHDA and CDR2 is SQIVND (reference sequence). CDR3 in amino acids: CASSARTGAGELFF. DNA of the CDR3: TGTGCCAGTAGTGCCCGGACAGGGGCCGGGGAGCTGTTTTTT. Complete variable domain (other parts from reference TRBV19 and TRBJ2-2): DGGITQSPKYLFRKEGQNVTLSCEQNLNHDAMYWYRQDPGQGLRLIYYSQIVNDFQKGDIAEGYSVSREKKESFPLTVTSAQKNPTAFYLCASSARTGAGELFFGEGSRLTVL.

This clone was counted a few times. The rearrangement joins TRBV10-3 to TRBJ2-3, with TRBD2 matching 8 bases. Germline CDR1 ENHRY, CDR2 SYGVKD. The CDR3 sequence is 18 residues long. V gave up 2 bases and J gave up 0 bases; unmatched junction bases: 10. The CDR3 protein is CAISEGLAGKTSTDTQYF. CDR3 in DNA: TGTGCCATCAGTGAGGGGTTAGCGGGGAAAACTAGCACAGATACGCAGTATTTT.

This chain links TRBV4-3 with TRBJ2-5; 8 bases align to TRBD2. The V gene end was trimmed by 0 bases and the J gene end by 1 base; junction bases not matched to a gene: 4. The CDR3 is 16 residues long. Germline CDR1 LGHNA, CDR2 YSLEER. The CDR3 nucleotides read TGCGCCAGCAGCCAAGATTACGGGGGGGTCCAAGAGACCCAGTACTTC. Its protein product is CASSQDYGGVQETQYF.

The rearrangement joins TRBV5-1 to TRBJ1-2, with a possible D match to TRBD1 (5 bases). The CDR3 is 14 residues long. The V end lost 4 bases, the J end lost 2 bases, and 12 bases lay between the germline ends. Germline CDR1 and CDR2: SGHRS and YFSETQ. CDR3 DNA: TGCGCCAGCAGCCAGACAGCTGCAAACTATGGCTACACCTTC. The encoded protein is CASSQTAANYGYTF.

The V call is TRBV10-3, the J call TRBJ2-4, with 15 bases matching TRBD2. CDR1 and CDR2 from the germline V gene are ENHRY and SYGVKD. Unmatched junction bases numbered 4, after V lost 10 bases and J lost 6 bases. This CDR3 has 14 residues. As DNA, the CDR3 is TGTGCCACGAGGACTAGCGGGAGGGGAAACATTCAGTACTTC. Protein: CATRTSGRGNIQYF.

About this clone: This CDR3 fails to terminate in the conserved phenylalanine or tryptophan, so it likely reflects a read error. No DNA is shown, since the ends of the CDR3 on it are uncertain; the CDR3 is the one TCRdb lists. The chain uses TRBV3-1 (or the pseudogene TRBV3-2) and TRBJ1-1. The CDR3 adds up to 12 amino acids, both ends counted. Germline V gene lookup returns CDR1 LGHDT and CDR2 YNNKEL (reference sequence). The CDR3 sequence: CASSPPGSTLRL.

In nucleotides, the CDR3 is TGTGCCAGCAGCTTAGATAGAGGGAACTATGGCTACACCTTC. Protein: CASSLDRGNYGYTF. The chain couples TRBV7-2 to TRBJ1-2; D is ambiguous. In germline, CDR1 is SGHTA, CDR2 FQGNSA. This CDR3 is built from 14 residues. Trimming took off 1 base at V and 2 bases at J, with 8 bases between the two ends.

This clone was seen more than once but under ten times. V usage is TRBV3-1 (or the pseudogene TRBV3-2) and J usage is TRBJ2-3; possibly TRBD1 for D (6 bases). Trimming left V 1 base short and J 3 bases short, with 14 bases between. The CDR3 is 16 residues long. Germline assignment: CDR1 LGHDT and CDR2 YNNKEL (reference sequence). The CDR3 DNA follows: TGTGCCAGCAGCCAAGGGCCGGGAAGGGGGACAGATACGCAGTATTTT. Encoded protein: CASSQGPGRGTDTQYF.

The CDR3 is CASSLDPLAGGKEQYF. The DNA of the CDR3 is TGTGCCAGCAGCTTAGACCCTCTAGCGGGAGGCAAAGAGCAGTACTTC. The chain couples TRBV7-2 to TRBJ2-7; TRBD2 matches 11 bases. With V trimmed by 1 base and J by 7 bases, 9 bases remained unmatched. Germline CDR1 SGHTA, CDR2 FQGNSA. The CDR3 loop spans 16 amino acids.

This clone was detected a few times. The V call is TRBV19, the J call TRBJ1-1; 8 bases align to TRBD1. The CDR3 spans 14 residues. V shed 2 bases, J shed 8 bases, and the junction held 7 bases outside the gene matches. Germline assignment: CDR1 LNHDA and CDR2 SQIVND (reference sequence). As DNA, the CDR3 is TGTGCCAGTAGTATAAACGGGGGACAGGCAGAAGCTTTCTTT. Encoded protein: CASSINGGQAEAFF.